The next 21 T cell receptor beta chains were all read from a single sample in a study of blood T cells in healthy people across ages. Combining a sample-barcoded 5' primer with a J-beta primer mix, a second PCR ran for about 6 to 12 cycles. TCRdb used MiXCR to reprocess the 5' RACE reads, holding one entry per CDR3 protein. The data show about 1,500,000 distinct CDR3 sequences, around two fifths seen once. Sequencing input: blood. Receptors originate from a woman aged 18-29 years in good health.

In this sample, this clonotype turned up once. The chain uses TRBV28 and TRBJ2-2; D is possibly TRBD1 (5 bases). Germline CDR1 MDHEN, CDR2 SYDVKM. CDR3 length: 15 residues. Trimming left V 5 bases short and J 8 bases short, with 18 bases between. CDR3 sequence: CASSPGRASTGELFF. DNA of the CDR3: TGTGCCAGCAGTCCCGGCAGGGCGTCAACGGGGGAGCTGTTTTTT.

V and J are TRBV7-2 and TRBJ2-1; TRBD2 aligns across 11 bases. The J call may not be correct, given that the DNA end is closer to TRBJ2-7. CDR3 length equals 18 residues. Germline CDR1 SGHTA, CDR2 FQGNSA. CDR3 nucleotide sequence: TGTGCCAGCAGCACAAGGGGGCCTACTAGCGGGAGAGACAATGAGCAGTACTTC. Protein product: CASSTRGPTSGRDNEQYF.

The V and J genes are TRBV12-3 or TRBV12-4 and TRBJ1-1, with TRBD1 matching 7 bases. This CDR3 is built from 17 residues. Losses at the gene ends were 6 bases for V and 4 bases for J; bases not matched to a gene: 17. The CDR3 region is CASSPIFATGWATEAFF. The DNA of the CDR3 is TGTGCCAGCAGCCCTATATTCGCGACAGGGTGGGCCACTGAAGCTTTCTTT.

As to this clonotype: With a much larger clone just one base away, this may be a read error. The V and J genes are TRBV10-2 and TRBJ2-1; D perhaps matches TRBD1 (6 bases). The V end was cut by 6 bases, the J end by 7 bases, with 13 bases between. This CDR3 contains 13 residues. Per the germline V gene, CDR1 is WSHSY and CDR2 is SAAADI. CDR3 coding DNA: TGCGCCAGCAGGGACACAGGGAGAAATGAGCAGTTCTTC. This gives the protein CASRDTGRNEQFF.

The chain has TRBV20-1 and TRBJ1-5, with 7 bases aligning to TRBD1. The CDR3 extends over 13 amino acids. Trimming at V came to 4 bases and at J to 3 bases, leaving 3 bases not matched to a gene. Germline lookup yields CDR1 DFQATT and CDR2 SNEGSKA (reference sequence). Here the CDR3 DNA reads TGCAGTGCTACTGACAGGGTCAATCAGCCCCAGCATTTT. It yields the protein CSATDRVNQPQHF.

The CDR3 DNA follows: TGTGCCAGCAGTGCAGTGATCTCCTACAATGAGCAGTTCTTC. Protein product: CASSAVISYNEQFF. The chain recombines TRBV27 with TRBJ2-1; D ambiguous. In germline, CDR1 is MNHEY, CDR2 SMNVEV (reference sequence). This CDR3 has 14 residues. V gave up 5 bases and J gave up 0 bases, with 8 bases separating them.

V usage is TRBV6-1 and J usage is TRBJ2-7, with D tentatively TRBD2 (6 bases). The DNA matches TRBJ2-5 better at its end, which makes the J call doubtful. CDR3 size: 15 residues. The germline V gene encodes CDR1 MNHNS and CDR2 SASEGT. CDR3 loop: CASSERQGGGETQYF. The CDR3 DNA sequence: TGTGCCAGCAGTGAAAGGCAGGGAGGAGGAGAGACCCAGTACTTC.

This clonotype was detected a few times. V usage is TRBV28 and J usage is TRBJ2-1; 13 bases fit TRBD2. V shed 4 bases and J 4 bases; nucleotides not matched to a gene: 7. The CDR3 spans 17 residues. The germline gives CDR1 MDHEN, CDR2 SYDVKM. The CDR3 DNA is TGTGCCAGCAGTTCAGCCCGGACTAGCGGGAGATACAATGAGCAGTTCTTC. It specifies CASSSARTSGRYNEQFF.

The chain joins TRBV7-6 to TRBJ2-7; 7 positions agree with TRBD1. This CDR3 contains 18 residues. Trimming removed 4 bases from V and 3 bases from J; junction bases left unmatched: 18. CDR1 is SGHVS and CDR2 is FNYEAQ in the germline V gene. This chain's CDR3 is CASSSAEDFGDSFYEQYF. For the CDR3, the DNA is TGTGCCAGCAGCTCCGCCGAAGATTTTGGGGACAGCTTCTACGAGCAGTACTTC.

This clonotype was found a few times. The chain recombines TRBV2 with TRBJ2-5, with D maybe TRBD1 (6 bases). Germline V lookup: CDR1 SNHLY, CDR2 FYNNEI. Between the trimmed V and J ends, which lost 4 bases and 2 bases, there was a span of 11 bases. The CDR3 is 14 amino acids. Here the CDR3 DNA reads TGTGCCAGCAGTGTGGACAGCCTTCAAGAGACCCAGTACTTC. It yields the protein CASSVDSLQETQYF.

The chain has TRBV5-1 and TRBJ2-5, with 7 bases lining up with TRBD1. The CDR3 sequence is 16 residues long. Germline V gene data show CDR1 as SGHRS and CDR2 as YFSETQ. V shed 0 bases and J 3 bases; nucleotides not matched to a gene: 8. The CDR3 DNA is TGCGCCAGCAGCTTGGGACAGGGCGGATCAAAAGAGACCCAGTACTTC. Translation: CASSLGQGGSKETQYF.

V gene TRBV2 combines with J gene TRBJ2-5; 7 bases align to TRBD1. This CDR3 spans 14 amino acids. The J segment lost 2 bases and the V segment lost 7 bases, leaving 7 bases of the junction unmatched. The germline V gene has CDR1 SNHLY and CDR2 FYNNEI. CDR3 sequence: CASNPIRGQETQYF. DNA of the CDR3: TGTGCCAGCAACCCTATCAGGGGGCAAGAGACCCAGTACTTC.

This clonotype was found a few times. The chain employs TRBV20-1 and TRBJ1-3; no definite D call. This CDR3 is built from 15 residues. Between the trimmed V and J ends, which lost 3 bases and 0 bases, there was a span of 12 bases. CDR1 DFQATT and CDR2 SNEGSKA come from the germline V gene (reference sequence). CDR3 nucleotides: TGCAGTGCTAGCCCCCCGACCCTCTCTGGAAACACCATATATTTT. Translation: CSASPPTLSGNTIYF.

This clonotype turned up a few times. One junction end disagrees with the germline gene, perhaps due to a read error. The CDR3 sequence: CASSAGTANTEAFF. Here the CDR3 DNA reads TGTGCCAGCAGCGCCGGGACGGCAAACACTGAAGCTTTCTTT. The chain joins TRBV5-1 to TRBJ1-1; TRBD1 might be the D (5 bases). CDR3 size: 14 residues. Germline-derived CDR1 and CDR2 are SGHRS and YFSETQ.

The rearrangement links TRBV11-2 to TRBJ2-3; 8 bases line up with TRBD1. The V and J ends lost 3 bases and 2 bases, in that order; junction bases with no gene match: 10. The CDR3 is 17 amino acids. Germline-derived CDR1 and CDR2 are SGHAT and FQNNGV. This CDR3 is CASSFGQGGVHTDTQYF. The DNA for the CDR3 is TGTGCCAGCAGCTTCGGACAGGGAGGTGTTCACACAGATACGCAGTATTTT.

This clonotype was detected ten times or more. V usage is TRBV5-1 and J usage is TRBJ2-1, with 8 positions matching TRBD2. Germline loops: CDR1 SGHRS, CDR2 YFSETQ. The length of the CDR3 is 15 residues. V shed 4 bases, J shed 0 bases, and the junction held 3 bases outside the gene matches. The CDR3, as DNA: TGCGCCAGCAGCCGGGAGGGGGGCTCCTACAATGAGCAGTTCTTC. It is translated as CASSREGGSYNEQFF.

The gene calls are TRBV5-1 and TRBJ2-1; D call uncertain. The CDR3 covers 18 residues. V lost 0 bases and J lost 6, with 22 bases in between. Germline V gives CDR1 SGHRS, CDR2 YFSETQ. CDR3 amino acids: CASSLEGSTPRLTNEQFF. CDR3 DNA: TGCGCCAGCAGCTTGGAGGGCAGTACACCCCGCTTAACCAATGAGCAGTTCTTC.

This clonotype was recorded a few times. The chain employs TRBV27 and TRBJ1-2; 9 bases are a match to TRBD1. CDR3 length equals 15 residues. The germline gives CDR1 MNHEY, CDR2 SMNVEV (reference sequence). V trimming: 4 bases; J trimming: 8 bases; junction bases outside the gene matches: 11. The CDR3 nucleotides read TGTGCCAGCAGTTCACCGGGACAGGGTATAGAAGGCTACACCTTC. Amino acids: CASSSPGQGIEGYTF.

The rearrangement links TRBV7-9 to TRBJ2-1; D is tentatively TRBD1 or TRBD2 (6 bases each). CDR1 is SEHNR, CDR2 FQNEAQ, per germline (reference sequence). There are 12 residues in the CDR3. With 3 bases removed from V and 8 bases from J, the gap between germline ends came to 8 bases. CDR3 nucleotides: TGTGCCAGCAGCTTCGGGGGCGATGAGCAGTTCTTC. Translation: CASSFGGDEQFF.

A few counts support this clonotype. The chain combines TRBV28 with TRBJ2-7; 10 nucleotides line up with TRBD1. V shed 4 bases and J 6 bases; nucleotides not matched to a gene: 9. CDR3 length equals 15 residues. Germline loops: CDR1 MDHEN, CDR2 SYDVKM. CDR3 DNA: TGTGCCAGCAGTTACCCCGGGACAGGGGCAGGCGAGCAGTACTTC. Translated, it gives CASSYPGTGAGEQYF.

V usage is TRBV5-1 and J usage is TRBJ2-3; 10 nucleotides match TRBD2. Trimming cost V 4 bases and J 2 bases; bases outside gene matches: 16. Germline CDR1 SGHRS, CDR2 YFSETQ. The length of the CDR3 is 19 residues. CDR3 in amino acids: CASSLITTRLAGLTDTQYF. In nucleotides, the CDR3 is TGCGCCAGCAGCCTTATCACGACCCGACTAGCGGGCCTCACAGATACGCAGTATTTT.